Below, 18 T cell receptor beta chains from the same sample are listed, as sequenced in a study of cytomegalovirus exposure and HLA in healthy donors. Vbeta (60) and Jbeta (13) primers were used in the PCR. Libraries were prepared by immunoSEQ multiplex PCR; TCRdb keeps only in-frame clonotypes and omits some of them. The data hold about 41,000 clones, with 81% observed a single time. What was sequenced was PBMCs. All receptors come from a man aged 50-60 years in good health and CMV-seronegative.

The chain recombines TRBV29-1 with TRBJ2-3; 8 bases line up with TRBD2. Germline trimming cut 7 bases from V and 2 bases from J; bases unmatched to any gene: 5. Germline CDR1 reads SQVTM; CDR2 reads ANQGSEA. This CDR3 is 13 amino acids long. The CDR3 DNA sequence: TGCAGCGCCGGGCGGGGGGACACAGATACGCAGTATTTT. It is translated as CSAGRGDTDTQYF.

The V and J genes are TRBV10-3 and TRBJ1-6, with D hard to call. The germline V and J ends were trimmed by 7 bases and 8 bases, with 3 bases remaining between them. The length of the CDR3 is 10 residues. CDR1 is ENHRY and CDR2 is SYGVKD in the germline V gene. This chain's CDR3 is CAITDSPLHF. CDR3 DNA: TGTGCCATCACGGATTCACCCCTCCACTTT.

This clone appeared a few times. The genes are TRBV15 and TRBJ1-2; TRBD1 matches 10 bases. Per germline, CDR1 LNHNV and CDR2 YYDKDF (reference sequence). The CDR3 is made up of 15 amino acids. J was trimmed by 7 bases and V by 3 bases; bases with no gene match: 8. CDR3 coding DNA: TGTGCCACCAGCAGCCCGGGACAGGGGTTGCGTGGCTACACCTTC. This gives the protein CATSSPGQGLRGYTF.

The chain uses TRBV7-2 and TRBJ1-4; D remains ambiguous. Trimming pared 1 base from V and 4 bases from J, leaving 7 bases between. The CDR3 has 14 residues. The germline V gene has CDR1 SGHTA and CDR2 FQGNSA. This chain's CDR3 is CASSLVGLNEKLFF. CDR3 coding DNA: TGTGCCAGCAGCTTAGTCGGTCTTAATGAAAAACTGTTTTTT. Variable domain in full (rest from reference TRBV7-2 and TRBJ1-4): GAGVSQSPSNKVTEKGKDVELRCDPISGHTALYWYRQSLGQGLEFLIYFQGNSAPDKSGLPSDRFSAERTGGSVSTLTIQRTQQEDSAVYLCASSLVGLNEKLFFGSGTQLSVL.

This clone was counted between two and nine times. The rearrangement uses TRBV5-4 and TRBJ1-2, with TRBD1 matching 11 bases. V was pared by 2 bases and J by 10 bases, with 4 bases of the junction left unmatched. Germline CDR1 is SGHNT and CDR2 is YYREEE (reference sequence). CDR3 length: 13 residues. The CDR3 protein is CASSFGQGADYTF. CDR3 DNA: TGTGCCAGCAGCTTCGGACAGGGGGCGGACTACACCTTC.

The J gene is TRBJ1-2, the V gene TRBV29-1, with 7 bases matching TRBD1. Germline CDR1 is SQVTM and CDR2 is ANQGSEA. The ends lost 6 bases at V and 8 bases at J; junction bases unmatched: 9. The CDR3 totals 12 residues. CDR3 in DNA: TGCAGCGTCGCGAAGGGGGCGCAGGGCTACACCTTC. Protein sequence: CSVAKGAQGYTF.

The chain carries TRBV14 and TRBJ1-4, with 9 bases aligning to TRBD1. This CDR3 is built from 15 residues. Trimming removed 3 bases from V and 7 bases from J; junction bases left unmatched: 6. CDR1 is SGHDN and CDR2 is FVKESK in the germline V gene. CDR3 sequence (DNA): TGTGCCAGCAGCCATGCCGGGACAGGGCCTGAAAAACTGTTTTTT. Translating gives CASSHAGTGPEKLFF.

The chain is built from TRBV2 and TRBJ1-2; possibly TRBD1 for D (5 bases). V lost 3 bases and J lost 5, with 10 bases in between. This CDR3 has 13 amino acids. Per the germline V gene, CDR1 is SNHLY and CDR2 is FYNNEI. The CDR3 sequence is CASSDAAGYGYTF. In DNA form, the CDR3 reads TGTGCCAGCAGTGACGCGGCAGGGTATGGCTACACCTTC.

The table lists this clone with a few counts. The V gene is TRBV4-3, the J gene TRBJ2-7; TRBD2 is a possible D gene (5 bases). Germline V gene lookup returns CDR1 LGHNA and CDR2 YSLEER. Trimming shortened V by 0 bases and J by 5 bases, and 8 bases separated the two germline ends. CDR3 length: 13 residues. The CDR3 DNA reads as TGCGCCAGCAGCCAAGATCAGAGGGACGAGCAGTACTTC. Protein product: CASSQDQRDEQYF.

The chain employs TRBV7-2 and TRBJ1-2, with TRBD1 matching over 10 bases. The CDR3 is 16 residues long. V trimming: 2 bases; J trimming: 3 bases; junction bases outside the gene matches: 6. Germline V gene data show CDR1 as SGHTA and CDR2 as FQGNSA. The CDR3 nucleotides are TGTGCCAGCAGCTTACCCGACAGGGGGCTACACTATGGCTACACCTTC. Amino acid sequence: CASSLPDRGLHYGYTF.

V is TRBV11-2 and J is TRBJ1-1, with a tentative D call TRBD1 (5 bases). Deletions cut 1 base from V and 5 bases from J, with 11 bases between. The CDR3 has 14 residues. In germline, CDR1 is SGHAT, CDR2 FQNNGV. CDR3 protein: CASSLVGGGTEAFF. CDR3 in DNA: TGTGCCAGCAGCTTAGTGGGGGGGGGTACTGAAGCTTTCTTT.

This chain connects TRBV30 to TRBJ2-1; 9 bases match TRBD2. The length of the CDR3 is 12 residues. Trimming took 6 bases from V and 14 from J; bases not matched to a gene: 11. Germline CDR1 reads GTSNPN; CDR2 reads SVGIG (reference sequence). The CDR3 bases are TGTGCCTGTGGCGGGGGGGCCGGGATAGAGTTCTTC. Protein sequence: CACGGGAGIEFF.

The chain is built from TRBV11-2 and TRBJ2-7; 11 bases are shared with TRBD2. The CDR3 sequence is 15 residues long. The V and J ends lost 7 bases and 3 bases, in that order; junction bases with no gene match: 8. Germline loops: CDR1 SGHAT, CDR2 FQNNGV. The CDR3 loop is CASTETGTSGYEQYF. The CDR3 DNA reads as TGTGCCAGCACCGAAACCGGGACTAGCGGCTACGAGCAGTACTTC.

The chain combines TRBV10-3 with TRBJ2-2; 10 bases match TRBD2. Trimming cost V 7 bases and J 2 bases; bases outside gene matches: 4. There are 15 residues in the CDR3. Germline CDR1 and CDR2: ENHRY and SYGVKD. The CDR3 coding sequence is TGTGCCATCACCCGGACTAGCGGAAACACCGGGGAGCTGTTTTTT. Translated, it gives CAITRTSGNTGELFF.

This chain links TRBV28 with TRBJ1-5, with a weak D call TRBD1 (6 bases). V was pared by 6 bases and J by 0 bases, with 15 bases between. The CDR3 is 16 residues long. Looked up from germline, CDR1 is MDHEN and CDR2 is SYDVKM. The CDR3 coding sequence is TGTGCCAGCAGAGCGGGAGGGGGGTATAGCAATCAGCCCCAGCATTTT. Its translation: CASRAGGGYSNQPQHF.

The chain uses TRBV19 and TRBJ1-5; no clear D gene. V was shortened by 8 bases and J by 2 bases, with 16 bases between the two germline ends. Germline V CDR1 and CDR2: LNHDA, SQIVND (reference sequence). The CDR3 is made up of 15 amino acids. The CDR3 DNA reads as TGTGCCAGTGGATTACAGAGCTTAGGCAATCAGCCCCAGCATTTT. It translates to CASGLQSLGNQPQHF.

J is TRBJ1-1 and V is TRBV19; D possibly corresponds to TRBD1 (6 bases). This CDR3 has 14 residues. V lost 0 bases, J lost 8 bases, and 13 bases lay in between. In germline, CDR1 is LNHDA, CDR2 SQIVND (reference sequence). The CDR3 protein is CASSIDGGRGEAFF. Written as DNA, the CDR3 is TGTGCCAGTAGTATAGATGGGGGTAGGGGGGAAGCTTTCTTT.

The J gene is TRBJ1-4, the V gene TRBV19; the D gene is possibly TRBD1 (6 bases). CDR3 length: 12 amino acids. The V gene's germline CDR1 is LNHDA and CDR2 SQIVND (reference sequence). The germline V and J ends were trimmed by 5 bases and 9 bases, with 10 bases remaining between them. This chain's CDR3 is CASSPGTQKLFF. CDR3 nucleotide sequence: TGTGCCAGTAGTCCCGGGACACAAAAACTGTTTTTT.